This T cell receptor beta chain is from a study of T cell responses to AZD1222 COVID-19 vaccine. CDR3 size: 16 residues. Per the germline V gene, CDR1 is SGHTS and CDR2 is YDEGEE. Trimming took 6 bases from V and 1 from J; bases not matched to a gene: 11. Study-wide points: Two AZD1222 doses significantly raised spike-specific TCR breadth and depth over controls.

Method: immunoSEQ multiplex PCR; TCRdb's copy keeps in-frame clones and lacks some. The profile shows 90,000 to 100,000 clones, about 90% of them singletons. Remarks on this clone: The antigen is not known.

This clonotype was sampled from an adult in good health. The sample consisted of peripheral blood, taken on day 0 of AZD1222 vaccination. The chain carries TRBV5-8 and TRBJ2-7; TRBD1 matches at 9 bases. CDR3 DNA sequence: TGTGCCAGCAAGGTTTCTACGGGACAGGGTTCCTACGAGCAGTACTTC. Encoded protein: CASKVSTGQGSYEQYF.